This entry is about one T cell receptor (beta chain). This clone has only one observation. This receptor's antigen is unknown. One base away there is no much larger clone; base qualities are not given. In total, 666 healthy bone marrow donors made up the cohort. At the time of sampling, every cohort member was nominally healthy, though immune exposures that went unrecorded were likely present. The donor tested CMV seropositive and was one of the 289 seropositive cohort members. Each donor provided a peripheral blood sample, and peripheral blood mononuclear cells were used for TCR beta sequencing. The Qiagen DNeasy Blood Extraction Kit was used to extract genomic DNA from the blood cell samples. The method was the immunoSEQ multiplex PCR assay. The multiplex PCR relied on a mix of 60 forward primers for TCR Vbeta segments and 13 reverse primers for TCR Jbeta segments. The CDR3 region of rearranged TCR beta genes was amplified from genomic DNA by a multiplex PCR assay. Amplified TCR beta libraries were sequenced as 87-base-pair reads on the Illumina HiSeq System. In the authors' own workflow: A later analysis counted about 80 million unique TCR beta chains across the 550 to 800 repertoires, and roughly 11 million of these chains were shared by at least two donors. Raw reads were error-corrected and collapsed into unique sequences by a nearest-neighbor algorithm in which closely related sequences were merged to remove PCR and sequencing errors. CDR3 sequences were aligned to IMGT reference sequences to assign V, D and J gene segments. For a sequence to be retained, a match of at least six nucleotides to both a V gene segment and a J gene segment was required. Rearrangements were called productive when the CDR3 lacked stop codons and stayed in frame with V and J; all others were non-productive. CDR3 was defined by IMGT convention, running from the second conserved V-encoded cysteine to the conserved J-encoded phenylalanine. In an earlier analysis of around 640 of the donors, sequences lacking an unambiguous match to a single V gene segment were excluded. An earlier analysis of 450 to 650 of the donors called V segments functional above 56.7% productive rearrangements and segregating when the between-donor standard deviation exceeded 5%. A statistical classification framework was developed to diagnose cytomegalovirus status using the catalog of TCR beta chain sequences. V and J gene assignment, in a later analysis, came from comparing TCR nucleotide sequences with IMGT/GENE-DB human TR gene sequences. The TCRdist pipeline was used in a later analysis to assign CDR3 sequences and most-parsimonious VDJ recombination scenarios. A later analysis defined each TCR beta chain by its CDR3 amino acid sequence plus V-gene family, and excluded reads lacking a unique V-gene family. A later analysis removed roughly 590 highly shared, low-generation-probability nucleotide sequences to deal with suspected cross-contamination and a sequencing artifact. For each public chain, a later analysis derived a clonal expansion index from normalized ranks of inferred template counts within each repertoire. In a later analysis, generation probabilities were computed with a VDJ recombination model fitted to out-of-frame rearrangements, and the resulting probabilities were checked against IGoR. In a later analysis, TCR-TCR, TCR-HLA and TCR-CMV co-occurrence was scored with hypergeometric tests, and a repertoire-size bias correction was applied to TCR pairs. False discovery rates were estimated in a later analysis by permuting HLA or CMV assignments 20 times. In a later analysis, co-occurring TCRs were grouped using DBSCAN, and TCRdist sequence similarity was added for clustering within HLA-allele-positive subsets. For co-occurrence clustering, repertoires with fewer than 30,000 or more than 120,000 public chains were excluded, along with four or five repertoires with anomalous nucleotide sharing. This is the immuneACCESS table as TCRdb keeps it, with only in-frame sequences that have V and J called. A part of the clones is gone; compared with another copy, unresolved V genes explain less than half, and the rest is unexplained. From that table come the V and J calls and clone size; the DNA was used to work out D and trimming. The sample includes 100,000 or so clones, with approximately 60% observed a single time. 5% to 6.5% of the sample goes to the ten largest clones.

This sample was taken from a study of cytomegalovirus exposure and HLA in healthy donors (dated by TCRdb to about 2017). Regarding the study in general: According to an earlier analysis of 587 of the donors, about 179 million T cells yielded 95 million to 140 million unique TCR beta sequences and more than 250 Gb of sequence data. Among the approximately 400 genotyped donors, 81% belonged to the genetic ancestry cluster associated with self-reported Caucasian donors. Among roughly 400 genotyped donors of the cohort, an average of approximately 240,000 unique TCR beta nucleotide sequences was sequenced per donor, of which approximately 18% were non-productive. The number of donors typed differed by locus, with 629-630 for A, B, C, DRB1 and DQB1, roughly 520 for DQA1, nearly 610 for DPA1, and around 460 for DPB1. All discovery cohort repertoires had been generated on a single sequencing platform. About five DR-DQ haplotypes were handled as single units for association and clustering because linkage in the cohort was strong. About 280 gigabases of sequencing data and about 92 million unique TCR sequences made up an early release that covered 500 to 650 HLA-typed donors. In an earlier analysis of roughly 580 of the donors, high-throughput TCR beta sequencing was used to judge whether each TCR beta V gene segment behaved as functional or pseudogenic. Donor age, sex, ethnicity and CMV serostatus were compiled together with the repertoire data. The study profiled the T cell repertoires of hundreds of subjects by immunosequencing and related them to cytomegalovirus serostatus. In a later genetic analysis, genome-wide SNP genotypes for 398 of the 666 donors were used, and that subset was treated as a discovery cohort. Both class I and class II loci were covered by HLA typing, at four-digit resolution. The aim of the study was to test whether cataloging public T cell receptors could identify signatures of past pathogen exposure. A later analysis re-examined previously published TCR beta repertoires from over 500 donors and added high-resolution HLA genotyping to investigate patterns of TCR occurrence. High-throughput TCR immunosequencing, statistical association of individual TCRs with disease status, and machine learning were combined to predict cytomegalovirus infection status. The later analysis used no new phenotypic data to find candidate immune exposures, relying instead on TCR beta sequences and their occurrence across donors. A separate validation cohort of approximately 130 different subjects was used in addition to the 666-subject first cohort.

The germline ends are 13 bases apart after V is trimmed by 5 bases and J by 2 bases. The CDR3 numbers 15 residues from cysteine through phenylalanine. Only the CDR3 DNA stays, 45 bases, in frame from base 1. CDR1 SEHNR and CDR2 FQNEAQ are derived from the germline V gene (reference sequence). What the study reported, not specific to this receptor: The 87-base-pair reads could not distinguish some IMGT-functional V segments, including TRBV6-2 and TRBV6-3, so those segments were excluded. When HLA alleles, especially DR and DQ, strongly co-occurred, TCR associations were difficult to assign to individual alleles. The sequencing pipeline was judged likely to have produced a cluster of highly shared sequence variants as a technical artifact. In a later analysis, TCR association rates were found to vary across HLA loci, with the most associated TCRs seen for DRB1 alleles and the fewest for HLA-C alleles. In a later analysis, most CMV-associated TCR beta chains were found to appear HLA-restricted, with HLA associations seemingly driven largely by CMV exposure. An earlier analysis of approximately 600 of the donors showed that most TCR beta V segments appeared in productive rearrangements either about 90% or about 30% of the time, which broadly matched IMGT annotations. According to a later analysis, parvovirus B19, influenza, CMV and Epstein-Barr virus appeared linked to several top co-occurrence clusters. This cohort had only TCR beta chains sequenced, and the lack of alpha or paired-chain data limited which features could be detected. The presence/absence analyses assumed that sequencing depth was roughly uniform across donors, and that assumption may not be true. A later genetic analysis reported fewer N-insertions in productive TCRs among donors in an Asian-associated ancestry cluster than the roughly 700-donor mean. In vitro tests confirmed that a few of the cytomegalovirus-associated TCR beta chains recognize cytomegalovirus antigens. The study gave a list of 150 to 200 TCR beta chains associated with cytomegalovirus. A further reported finding was that TCR beta sequences accurately predicted the HLA-A and HLA-B alleles for most subjects in the first cohort. Because counts were too low, about 15 rarely observed V segments, including chromosome 9 orphons, were left out of the earlier analysis of some 600 of the donors. The classifier was reported to diagnose cytomegalovirus status with high specificity and sensitivity in both the original cohort and the validation cohort. Specific HLA alleles were associated with roughly 17,000 TCR beta sequences at a false discovery rate of 0.05 in a later analysis. Because some donors lacked HLA typing at each locus, the association tests relied only on the typed subset. Across donors, most TCR sequences were observed very rarely, whereas some public TCRs were present in many individuals. The authors suggested that the approach could potentially be generalized to other disease states and immunological phenotypes. A later genetic analysis associated a missense DCLRE1C variant with V-gene and J-gene trimming of TCR beta chains, and an independent cohort replicated the association. The only immune exposure information available for the cohort was CMV serostatus. In a later analysis, HLA-associated TCR beta chains were found to be more clonally expanded and to have lower generation probabilities than equally common non-associated chains. Linkage disequilibrium might explain the correlated functional status among segregating V segments, but an unknown experimental factor could not be ruled out.

Recombination joined TRBV7-9 with TRBJ1-5, with the D gene not confidently named. Sequenced: PBMCs. This TCR was recovered from a woman aged 30 to 39 in good health and CMV-seropositive. The CDR3 region has the sequence CASSPGPEGNQPQHF. The nucleotide sequence is given as TGTGCCAGCAGCCCGGGCCCGGAGGGCAATCAGCCCCAGCATTTT.